The next 15 T cell receptor beta chains were all read from a single sample in a study of Ad26.COV2.S vaccination and SARS-CoV-2 variants (dated by TCRdb to the early 2020s). The library was prepared using the immunoSEQ multiplex PCR assay. The table was pulled from immuneACCESS by TCRdb, which kept in-frame rearrangements only. Such tables lose some clones; where checked, under half of the loss comes from unresolved V genes, and the rest has no known cause. Here the sample has around 320,000 clones; about 82% occur a single time. The leading ten clones occupy 2% to 2.5% of the sample. Interpreted using the paper, the treatment or condition label stands for: about 20 received Ad26.COV2.S at low or high dose, single or two shots; 5 received placebo; per-sample allocation not given. For vaccine and placebo recipients, repertoires were sequenced using samples collected on day 63 after the first injection.

The sample consisted of peripheral blood, taken in a trial of Ad26.COV2.S vaccine versus placebo. These receptors all stem from a person between 18 and 59 years old who received the Ad26.COV2.S COVID-19 vaccine or a placebo.

This clone was seen only a few times. This chain uses TRBV6-5 with TRBJ2-7; D is perhaps TRBD1 (6 bases). This CDR3 comprises 14 residues. V dropped 5 bases and J dropped 6 bases, with 17 bases sitting between them. The germline CDR1 and CDR2 sequences are MNHEY and SVGAGI. The CDR3 coding sequence is TGTGCCAGCAGTAGCCAGGGGTCCTTCTCCGAGCAGTACTTC. Amino acid sequence: CASSSQGSFSEQYF.

Concerning this clone itself: Distinct nucleotide sequences in the sample also encode this CDR3. The V gene is TRBV6-5, the J gene TRBJ1-2; 7 positions match TRBD1. Trimming cost V 6 bases and J 0 bases; bases outside gene matches: 4. The CDR3 consists of 14 residues. Germline lookup yields CDR1 MNHEY and CDR2 SVGAGI. For the CDR3, the DNA is TGTGCCAGCAGCAGGGACAGAACTAACTATGGCTACACCTTC. Translating gives CASSRDRTNYGYTF.

CDR3 residues: CASSYLLAQYF. CDR3 sequence (DNA): TGTGCCAGCAGTTACCTACTCGCGCAGTATTTT. This chain joins TRBV28 and TRBJ2-3; unclear D gene. Trimming stripped 4 bases from V and 10 bases from J, with 9 bases between. The length of the CDR3 is 11 residues. The germline CDR1 and CDR2 sequences are MDHEN and SYDVKM.

The rearrangement uses TRBV4-2 and TRBJ2-2; tentative D call: TRBD1 (6 bases). The germline CDR1 and CDR2 sequences are LGHNA and YNFKEQ. The length of the CDR3 is 15 residues. The germline V and J ends were trimmed by 0 bases and 6 bases, with 11 bases remaining between them. DNA of the CDR3: TGTGCCAGCAGCCAAGATTTTAAGGGGGCCGGGGAGCTGTTTTTT. This encodes CASSQDFKGAGELFF.

This chain connects TRBV6-1 to TRBJ1-5; weak D call: TRBD1 (5 bases). Germline values: CDR1 MNHNS, CDR2 SASEGT. The CDR3 runs 19 residues. Trimming shortened V by 0 bases and J by 6 bases, and 24 bases separated the two germline ends. In DNA form, the CDR3 reads TGTGCCAGCAGTGAAGCGGGGCTCCTTCGAAACTCCAATCGTCAGCCCCAGCATTTT. Encoded protein: CASSEAGLLRNSNRQPQHF.

This rearrangement joins TRBV9 to TRBJ2-3, with 10 bases fitting TRBD1. Germline CDR1 and CDR2: SGDLS and YYNGEE. The CDR3 runs to 15 residues. V lost 3 bases, J lost 4 bases, and 5 bases stayed unmatched. Here the CDR3 reads CASSATGGVADTQYF. CDR3 DNA sequence: TGTGCCAGCAGCGCGACAGGGGGCGTCGCAGATACGCAGTATTTT.

V usage is TRBV5-1 and J usage is TRBJ2-1; D is uncertain. The CDR3 consists of 13 residues. V was pared by 1 base and J by 4 bases, with 6 bases between. In germline, CDR1 is SGHRS, CDR2 YFSETQ. The CDR3 reads CASSLRQYNEQFF. CDR3 bases: TGCGCCAGCAGCTTGCGGCAGTACAATGAGCAGTTCTTC.

The chain links TRBV6-2 or TRBV6-3 to TRBJ2-7; no reliable D call. CDR1 MNHEY and CDR2 SVGEGT come from the germline V gene. V lost 4 bases to trimming and J lost 3 bases, with 16 bases between them. The CDR3 is 15 residues long. The CDR3 DNA follows: TGTGCCAGCAGTTCCCCAGACACCTTCGGCTACGAGCAGTACTTC. Its translation is CASSSPDTFGYEQYF.

The chain is built from TRBV10-3 and TRBJ1-1; D unresolved. The CDR3 loop spans 16 amino acids. Trimming took 6 bases from V and 1 from J, leaving 18 bases between them. The germline gives CDR1 ENHRY, CDR2 SYGVKD. The CDR3 loop reads CAIRRSTYSSNTEAFF. DNA of the CDR3: TGTGCCATCAGAAGAAGCACATACTCATCGAACACTGAAGCTTTCTTT.

The J gene is TRBJ1-2, the V gene TRBV5-1, with a weak D call TRBD1 (6 bases). This CDR3 is built from 16 residues. V dropped 3 bases and J dropped 7 bases, with 22 bases sitting between them. Germline lookup yields CDR1 SGHRS and CDR2 YFSETQ. The CDR3 loop reads CASSSWRDTGVGGYTF. The CDR3 coding sequence is TGCGCCAGCAGCTCTTGGCGGGACACGGGAGTTGGTGGCTACACCTTC.

This chain connects TRBV11-2 to TRBJ1-4; 8 nucleotides match TRBD1. Germline trimming cut 3 bases from V and 8 bases from J; bases unmatched to any gene: 2. The V gene's germline CDR1 is SGHAT and CDR2 FQNNGV. The CDR3 has 13 residues. CDR3 DNA: TGTGCCAGCAGCTTGGACAGGGACGAAAAACTGTTTTTT. It codes for CASSLDRDEKLFF.

Note on this clone: The same CDR3 arises from other DNA sequences in this sample as well. The chain employs TRBV28 and TRBJ1-5; D gene uncertain. Germline loops: CDR1 MDHEN, CDR2 SYDVKM. The CDR3 is made up of 15 amino acids. Trimming took 2 bases from V and 0 from J, leaving 8 bases between them. CDR3 sequence (DNA): TGTGCCAGCAGTTTAGGAGGCAATAGCAATCAGCCCCAGCATTTT. This translates into CASSLGGNSNQPQHF.

The rearrangement joins TRBV27 to TRBJ2-5; D gene unclear. CDR3 size: 17 residues. Germline CDR1 MNHEY, CDR2 SMNVEV (reference sequence). Trimming removed 0 bases from V and 0 bases from J, with 14 bases in between. CDR3 region: CASSLSWQTRYQETQYF. In nucleotides, the CDR3 is TGTGCCAGCAGTTTATCGTGGCAGACGCGGTACCAAGAGACCCAGTACTTC.

The chain has TRBV29-1 and TRBJ2-5, with D uncertain. Germline lookup yields CDR1 SQVTM and CDR2 ANQGSEA. The V end lost 5 bases, the J end lost 4 bases, and 8 bases lay between the germline ends. The CDR3 totals 11 residues. The CDR3 region is CSVTPGETQYF. The DNA of the CDR3 is TGCAGCGTTACCCCCGGAGAGACCCAGTACTTC.

This rearrangement joins TRBV7-2 to TRBJ2-3; D possibly matches TRBD1 or TRBD2 (5 bases each). V was cut by 1 base and J by 6 bases, with 11 bases left in between. Looked up from germline, CDR1 is SGHTA and CDR2 is FQGNSA. This CDR3 has 14 residues. This CDR3 is CASSLVGPGDTQYF. In DNA form, the CDR3 reads TGTGCCAGCAGCTTAGTGGGACCCGGGGATACGCAGTATTTT.